Listed below are T cell receptor beta chains from one sample, sequenced in a study of T cells in localized non-small cell lung cancer. The table came from immunoSEQ multiplex PCR; TCRdb's copy has only in-frame clones and leaves some out. The sample has about 700 clones; around 19% are singletons. The source was normal lung tissue next to the tumor, collected before any cancer treatment. The receptors here all came from a man aged 40 to 75 with stage III squamous cell lung carcinoma. Both conserved end residues are part of each CDR3. The order of the fields is J gene, clone size, D gene, V gene, CDR3 DNA, CDR3 protein. The D gene is left open where the match is weak. Not every row has a clone size; where given, it reads once, few, many or a size class.

>TRBJ1-5|few|-|TRBV4-1
TGCGCCAGCAGCCAAGCTAGGGATCAGCCCCAGCATTTT
CASSQARDQPQHF
>TRBJ2-1|few|TRBD2|TRBV6-8
TGTGCCAGCAGCCCCCCCACTAGCGGGGGGAGGGATGAGCAGTTCTTC
CASSPPTSGGRDEQFF
>TRBJ1-3|-|-|TRBV28
TGTGCCAGCAGTAATATACCCTCCTCTGGAAACACCATATATTTT
CASSNIPSSGNTIYF
>TRBJ2-2|-|-|TRBV28
TGTGCCAGCAGTTCCTTTGGTCGCCCCGAAGATTCCGGGGAGCTGTTTTTT
CASSSFGRPEDSGELFF
>TRBJ1-1|few|-|TRBV18
TGTGCCAGCTCACGGCAGGGGAACACTGAAGCTTTCTTT
CASSRQGNTEAFF
>TRBJ1-2|medium-sized|-|TRBV1
TGCGCCAGCAGCCAAGAGAGGACCGGGATTTTAGGCTACACCTTC
CASSQERTGILGYTF
>TRBJ1-1|few|-|TRBV11-3
TGTGCCAGCAGTACTTGGGCAGCGAACACTGAAGCTTTCTTT
CASSTWAANTEAFF
>TRBJ1-1|few|-|TRBV11-3
TGTGCCAGCAGCTTAGAGACAGGAGGGAACACTGAAGCTTTCTTT
CASSLETGGNTEAFF
>TRBJ1-4|hyperexpanded|-|TRBV9
TGTGCCAGCAGCGTAGAAGGTTGGGAAAAACTGTTTTTT
CASSVEGWEKLFF
>TRBJ2-5|few|-|TRBV25-1
TGTGCCAGCAGTGAATTTACGGGGGTGGGAGAGACCCAGTACTTC
CASSEFTGVGETQYF
>TRBJ1-1|few|-|TRBV10-3
TGTGCCATCAGTGAGTTGATGGCAGGAAACTTGAACACTGAAGCTTTCTTT
CAISELMAGNLNTEAFF
>TRBJ1-5|-|-|TRBV11-3
TGTGCCAGCAGCTTGGGAGCAGGGCCAAATCAGCCCCAGCATTTT
CASSLGAGPNQPQHF
>TRBJ2-4|few|TRBD1|TRBV10-3
TGTGCCATCAGTGAGCAAGGGACAGGGACATTGGACATTCAGTACTTC
CAISEQGTGTLDIQYF
>TRBJ2-5|once|-|TRBV18
TGTGCCAGCTCACCAAACCCACGAGGAGAGGGGGAGACCCAGTACTTC
CASSPNPRGEGETQYF
>TRBJ2-7|large|-|TRBV6-8
TGTGCCATAAAACCGGGGGACTCCTACGAGCAGTACTTC
CAIKPGDSYEQYF
>TRBJ2-2|few|-|TRBV11-3
TGTGCCAGCAGCTTAAAACAGAACACCGGGGAGCTGTTTTTT
CASSLKQNTGELFF
>TRBJ1-1|-|-|TRBV6-8
TGTGCCAGCAGTTACACAGGGAGAACTGAAGCTTTCTTT
CASSYTGRTEAFF
>TRBJ1-1|medium-sized|-|TRBV9
TGTGCCAGCAGCGTAGACAGGATCACTGAAGCTTTCTTT
CASSVDRITEAFF
>TRBJ1-5|-|TRBD1|TRBV6-8
TGTGCCGCCGGGACAGGCGATAGCAATCAGCCCCAGCATTTT
CAAGTGDSNQPQHF
>TRBJ1-2|-|-|TRBV18
TGTGCCAGCTCACCTTCGGGGGGGAGCTATGGCTACACCTTC
CASSPSGGSYGYTF
>TRBJ1-1|few|-|TRBV11-3
TGTGCCAGCAGCTCCGCCGGGGCGTTGGGATATACTGAAGCTTTCTTT
CASSSAGALGYTEAFF
>TRBJ1-4|-|TRBD1|TRBV30
TGTGCCTGGGGACAGGGGGCGGGCGAAAAACTGTTTTTT
CAWGQGAGEKLFF
>TRBJ2-7|-|-|TRBV9
TGTGCCAGCAGCGTAGAAGGGCTACCCTACGAGCAGTACTTC
CASSVEGLPYEQYF
>TRBJ2-7|medium-sized|TRBD2|TRBV6-8
TGTGCCAGCACTCTAGCGGGGGGAAGCTCCTACGAGCAGTACTTC
CASTLAGGSSYEQYF
>TRBJ2-2|few|TRBD1|TRBV18
TGTGCCAGCTCACAACCGGGACAGGGGGACACCGGGGAGCTGTTTTTT
CASSQPGQGDTGELFF
>TRBJ1-5|large|TRBD1|TRBV6-8
TGTGCCAGCAGTTACTCAACAGGGGAGGATCAGCCCCAGCATTTT
CASSYSTGEDQPQHF
>TRBJ1-6|once|-|TRBV28
TGTGCCACCTCCTACCCGGTGAGCTCCTATAATTCACCCCTCCACTTT
CATSYPVSSYNSPLHF
>TRBJ1-1|few|-|TRBV19
TGTGCCAGTAGTAGCAGGGAAAATATCAACACTGAAGCTTTCTTT
CASSSRENINTEAFF